Listed here are 22 T cell receptor beta chains from one sample, sequenced in a study of blood T cell repertoires in COVID-19. TCRdb keeps only in-frame clones here, not all; method: immunoSEQ multiplex PCR. This sample has roughly 140,000 clones; roughly 80% occur once, and the top ten carry 8.6%. Sequenced input: peripheral blood. The receptors come from a man over 45 with active or convalescent COVID-19.

This chain uses TRBV9 with TRBJ2-1, with D possibly TRBD2 on 5 matching bases. This CDR3 has 15 amino acids. Germline V lookup: CDR1 SGDLS, CDR2 YYNGEE. V shed 0 bases and J shed 6 bases, with 13 bases lying between them. CDR3 protein: CASSVDGGGGNEQFF. In DNA form, the CDR3 reads TGTGCCAGCAGCGTAGACGGCGGCGGAGGCAATGAGCAGTTCTTC.

This clone was detected only a few times. The V and J genes are TRBV10-3 and TRBJ1-2; 7 positions agree with TRBD1. The junction had 11 bases not matched to a gene; V was cut back by 7 bases and J by 3 bases. The CDR3 sequence is 15 residues long. Looked up from germline, CDR1 is ENHRY and CDR2 is SYGVKD. The CDR3, as DNA: TGTGCCATCACCCCCGGACAGGAGGTAGACTATGGCTACACCTTC. Its translation is CAITPGQEVDYGYTF.

This chain connects TRBV5-6 to TRBJ2-1; unclear D gene. This CDR3 is built from 16 residues. Between the trimmed V and J ends, which lost 0 bases and 0 bases, there was a span of 10 bases. Germline V gene sequence: CDR1 SGHDT, CDR2 YYEEEE. The CDR3 DNA sequence: TGTGCCAGCAGCTTGGGTTTAGGAGCCTCCTACAATGAGCAGTTCTTC. This gives the protein CASSLGLGASYNEQFF.

The chain recombines TRBV5-6 with TRBJ2-3; 12 positions agree with TRBD2. V shed 4 bases, J shed 7 bases, and the junction held 7 bases outside the gene matches. CDR1 and CDR2 from the germline V gene are SGHDT and YYEEEE. The CDR3 extends over 15 amino acids. The CDR3 DNA reads TGTGCCAGCAGCCCTGGACTAGCGGGAATGAATACGCAGTATTTT. It codes for CASSPGLAGMNTQYF.

The chain employs TRBV24-1 and TRBJ2-5; TRBD1 agrees at 7 bases. Trimming removed 0 bases from V and 0 bases from J; junction bases left unmatched: 9. In germline, CDR1 is KGHDR, CDR2 SFDVKD. CDR3 size: 18 residues. CDR3 coding DNA: TGTGCCACCAGTGATTTGGCGCCCGGGACAGTGTACCAAGAGACCCAGTACTTC. Protein: CATSDLAPGTVYQETQYF.

This chain connects TRBV7-3 to TRBJ2-2; TRBD1 agrees at 8 bases. Germline V gene lookup returns CDR1 SGHTA and CDR2 FQGTGA. The length of the CDR3 is 16 residues. J gave up 3 bases and V 4 bases, and 7 bases lay outside the gene matches. In DNA, the CDR3 is TGTGCCAGCAGCTCTTCAGGGGGCGGTTACACCGGGGAGCTGTTTTTT. This translates into CASSSSGGGYTGELFF.

This clone came up a few times. The V gene is TRBV10-3, the J gene TRBJ2-3; the match to TRBD2 covers 11 bases. CDR3 length: 20 residues. V was clipped by 4 bases and J by 4 bases; unmatched bases: 19. Germline V gives CDR1 ENHRY, CDR2 SYGVKD. In DNA form, the CDR3 reads TGTGCCATCAGTGGGGGGCAGGGGACTAGCGGTTTCTGGGGTCCAGATACGCAGTATTTT. Encoded protein: CAISGGQGTSGFWGPDTQYF.

This chain links TRBV2 with TRBJ1-6; D call uncertain. The V and J ends lost 4 bases and 5 bases respectively, with 12 bases between them. CDR3 length equals 15 residues. CDR1 SNHLY and CDR2 FYNNEI come from the germline V gene. As DNA, the CDR3 is TGTGCCAGCAGTGGCAGGCGAAACAATAATTCACCCCTCCACTTT. It is translated as CASSGRRNNNSPLHF. Using reference TRBV2 and TRBJ1-6 for the parts outside the CDR3, the full variable domain is EPEVTQTPSHQVTQMGQEVILRCVPISNHLYFYWYRQILGQKVEFLVSFYNNEISEKSEIFDDQFSVERPDGSNFTLKIRSTKLEDSAMYFCASSGRRNNNSPLHFGNGTRLTVT.

This clone was seen a handful of times. The chain has TRBV2 and TRBJ1-5, with D possibly TRBD1 on 6 matching bases. Trimming removed 7 bases from V and 7 bases from J, with 14 bases in between. The germline CDR1 and CDR2 sequences are SNHLY and FYNNEI. There are 13 residues in the CDR3. In DNA form, the CDR3 reads TGTGCCAGCACCTTCGGGGGGCCCCAGCCCCAGCATTTT. Protein: CASTFGGPQPQHF.

The chain combines TRBV7-9 with TRBJ1-5; 7 bases line up with TRBD1. CDR1 and CDR2 (germline): SEHNR, FQNEAQ (reference sequence). There are 13 residues in the CDR3. V lost 11 bases and J lost 1; bases outside the gene matches: 5. CDR3 loop: CAVTGDSNQPQHF. CDR3 DNA: TGTGCCGTCACAGGGGACAGCAATCAGCCCCAGCATTTT.

V is TRBV19 and J is TRBJ1-5; D is perhaps TRBD1 (5 bases). Trimming cost V 5 bases and J 4 bases, with 24 bases left between them. The germline gives CDR1 LNHDA, CDR2 SQIVND (reference sequence). The CDR3 has 18 amino acids. The CDR3 protein is CASSPLVNPSGGNQPQHF. The DNA of the CDR3 is TGTGCCAGTAGTCCCCTGGTCAACCCCTCCGGGGGGAATCAGCCCCAGCATTTT.

This clone was counted a few times. The gene calls are TRBV7-3 and TRBJ2-1, with 9 bases aligning to TRBD2. The V and J ends lost 5 bases and 9 bases, in that order; junction bases with no gene match: 8. Germline V gene lookup returns CDR1 SGHTA and CDR2 FQGTGA. There are 14 residues in the CDR3. The CDR3 region is CASSAVAGGGEQFF. CDR3 bases: TGTGCCAGCAGCGCCGTTGCGGGAGGGGGTGAGCAGTTCTTC.

V and J are TRBV28 and TRBJ1-5; D perhaps matches TRBD1 (5 bases). The V gene lost 5 bases and the J gene lost 5 bases, with 25 bases spanning the gap. The CDR3 consists of 18 residues. Looked up from germline, CDR1 is MDHEN and CDR2 is SYDVKM. CDR3 in amino acids: CASSPSEGLGSSDQPQHF. The CDR3 nucleotides read TGTGCCAGCAGTCCCTCGGAGGGGCTGGGGTCCTCCGATCAGCCCCAGCATTTT.

The gene calls are TRBV2 and TRBJ1-2; TRBD1 is a possible D gene (6 bases). Germline values: CDR1 SNHLY, CDR2 FYNNEI. The CDR3 loop spans 14 amino acids. V lost 6 bases to trimming and J lost 0 bases, with 11 bases between them. The CDR3 spells CASRRQVTNYGYTF. Here the CDR3 DNA reads TGTGCCAGCAGGCGACAGGTTACTAACTATGGCTACACCTTC.

The CDR3 loop is CASKRGQGKGYTF. CDR3 coding DNA: TGTGCCAGCAAAAGGGGACAGGGGAAGGGCTACACCTTC. V usage is TRBV6-5 and J usage is TRBJ1-2; 10 bases align to TRBD1. The CDR3 spans 13 residues. After removal of 7 bases from V and 8 bases from J, the junction contained 7 bases not matched to a gene. Germline assignment: CDR1 MNHEY and CDR2 SVGAGI.

The chain carries TRBV9 and TRBJ1-2; D remains unclear. Trimming cost V 5 bases and J 3 bases, with 17 bases left between them. The germline CDR1 and CDR2 sequences are SGDLS and YYNGEE. This CDR3 region has 15 residues. The CDR3 sequence is CASSPRPGLYYGYTF. CDR3 DNA: TGTGCCAGCAGTCCCCGGCCAGGACTGTACTATGGCTACACCTTC.

This clone was recorded only once. The rearrangement links TRBV28 to TRBJ1-1; TRBD1 aligns across 8 bases. J lost 7 bases, V lost 3 bases, and 4 bases had no gene match. The CDR3 contains 13 residues. Germline V gene lookup returns CDR1 MDHEN and CDR2 SYDVKM. The chain's CDR3 is CASSLTGAVEAFF. CDR3 in DNA: TGTGCCAGCAGTTTGACAGGGGCTGTTGAAGCTTTCTTT.

This rearrangement joins TRBV7-8 to TRBJ2-7; TRBD2 is a possible D gene (6 bases). V was pared by 2 bases and J by 4 bases, with 12 bases between. CDR1 is SGHVS and CDR2 is FQNEAQ in the germline V gene. The CDR3 extends over 14 amino acids. The CDR3 DNA sequence: TGTGCCAGCAGCTTAAGTGCTGGAGGGTACGAGCAGTACTTC. As protein: CASSLSAGGYEQYF.

The chain carries TRBV28 and TRBJ2-7; 7 nucleotides line up with TRBD2. The CDR3 is 13 amino acids. The V and J ends lost 4 bases and 6 bases, in that order; junction bases with no gene match: 6. Germline CDR1 is MDHEN and CDR2 is SYDVKM. The chain's CDR3 is CASSSSGRAEQYF. DNA of the CDR3: TGTGCCAGCAGTTCGTCAGGGAGGGCCGAGCAGTACTTC.

The chain has TRBV28 and TRBJ2-2, with D possibly being TRBD1 (7 bases). There are 15 residues in the CDR3. The V end was cut by 5 bases, the J end by 4 bases, with 14 bases between. The V gene's germline CDR1 is MDHEN and CDR2 SYDVKM. CDR3: CASSTAGQSTGELFF. Written as DNA, the CDR3 is TGTGCCAGCAGTACCGCGGGACAGAGCACCGGGGAGCTGTTTTTT.

The chain couples TRBV2 to TRBJ2-7, with 9 bases aligning to TRBD1. Trimming took 3 bases from V and 2 from J; bases not matched to a gene: 5. The germline gives CDR1 SNHLY, CDR2 FYNNEI. The CDR3 consists of 15 residues. CDR3 nucleotides: TGTGCCAGCAGTGAGGGGACAGGGACAGCCTACGAGCAGTACTTC. This gives the protein CASSEGTGTAYEQYF.

This clone was seen once. The gene calls are TRBV13 and TRBJ2-5; tentatively, D is TRBD1 (6 bases). V was cut by 8 bases and J by 3 bases, with 10 bases left in between. The CDR3 spans 12 residues. Germline loops: CDR1 PRHDT, CDR2 FYEKMQ (reference sequence). The CDR3 coding sequence is TGTGCCAGCCGGACAGCAGAAGAGACCCAGTACTTC. Amino acids: CASRTAEETQYF. The entire variable domain, with the rest obtained from reference TRBV13 and TRBJ2-5, is as follows: AAGVIQSPRHLIKEKRETATLKCYPIPRHDTVYWYQQGPGQDPQFLISFYEKMQSDKGSIPDRFSAQQFSDYHSELNMSSLELGDSALYFCASRTAEETQYFGPGTRLLVL.